This T cell receptor beta chain was captured in a study of blood T cell repertoires in COVID-19. As for the study in general: Spain, Italy and the United States supplied samples that represented acute and convalescent COVID-19.

In the original analysis: Amplifying reference gene primers gave estimates of nucleated cell counts. Some clones are missing from TCRdb's copy, which holds only in-frame ones; the method was immunoSEQ multiplex PCR. The V and J calls and clone size are taken from that table; D and trimming were inferred from the DNA. The sample consists of under 140,000 clones, 75% to 85% of them appearing once. Germline CDR1 SQVTM, CDR2 ANQGSEA. V lost 4 bases to trimming and J lost 5 bases; unmatched junction nucleotides: 3. The CDR3 length is 13 residues. V usage is TRBV29-1 and J usage is TRBJ2-2, with 8 bases aligning to TRBD2. Sequenced: peripheral blood. The sequence was collected from a woman aged 55-70 years with acute or convalescent COVID-19. CDR3 residues: CSVVSGDTGELFF. The CDR3 coding sequence is TGCAGCGTTGTTAGCGGGGATACCGGGGAGCTGTTTTTT.